This is a list of T cell receptor beta chains from one sample in a study of lymphopenia after photon versus proton radiotherapy. TCRdb's table, derived via immunoSEQ multiplex PCR, lists solely in-frame clones and lacks some. The sample includes tens of thousands of clones, 65% to 90% of them seen just once. Sequenced material: peripheral blood, taken from a patient treated with photon-based radiotherapy. The receptor source for this set is a man in his forties with gastric cancer. Each CDR3 is given with its conserved first and last residue. A D gene is named only where the DNA matches it firmly. Clone size, where shown, is once, few, many, or a class for clones that have expanded.

v_gene: TRBV11-2
abundance: NA
d_gene: TRBD2
j_gene: TRBJ2-3
CDR3aa: CASSLVGRGAFTDTQYF
CDR3nt: TGTGCCAGCAGCTTAGTAGGGCGGGGGGCCTTCACAGATACGCAGTATTTT

v_gene: TRBV21-1
abundance: NA
d_gene: NA
j_gene: TRBJ1-6
CDR3aa: CASSKGWEGSYNSPLHF
CDR3nt: TGTGCCAGCAGCAAAGGGTGGGAAGGGTCCTATAATTCACCCCTCCACTTT

v_gene: TRBV4-1
abundance: NA
d_gene: TRBD1
j_gene: TRBJ2-7
CDR3aa: CASSPAGTGEYEQYF
CDR3nt: TGCGCCAGCAGCCCCGCCGGGACAGGGGAATACGAGCAGTACTTC

v_gene: TRBV7-2
abundance: NA
d_gene: NA
j_gene: TRBJ2-7
CDR3aa: CASSFSENSYEQYF
CDR3nt: TGTGCCAGCAGCTTCTCGGAGAACTCCTACGAGCAGTACTTC

v_gene: TRBV10-3
abundance: NA
d_gene: TRBD1
j_gene: TRBJ2-7
CDR3aa: CATMTGSYEQYF
CDR3nt: TGTGCCACTATGACAGGGAGCTACGAGCAGTACTTC

v_gene: TRBV30
abundance: NA
d_gene: TRBD1
j_gene: TRBJ1-1
CDR3aa: CAWSPGGQGMNTEAFF
CDR3nt: TGTGCCTGGAGCCCCGGAGGACAGGGAATGAACACTGAAGCTTTCTTT

v_gene: TRBV4-1
abundance: NA
d_gene: TRBD1
j_gene: TRBJ1-6
CDR3aa: CASSQTWDSNSPLHF
CDR3nt: TGCGCCAGCAGCCAAACCTGGGACAGTAATTCACCCCTCCACTTT

v_gene: TRBV30
abundance: NA
d_gene: NA
j_gene: TRBJ1-5
CDR3aa: CAWSAAVYSNQPQHF
CDR3nt: TGTGCCTGGAGTGCGGCAGTCTATAGCAATCAGCCCCAGCATTTT

v_gene: TRBV27
abundance: NA
d_gene: TRBD1
j_gene: TRBJ2-1
CDR3aa: CASSRGLERQGGLGGYNEQFF
CDR3nt: TGTGCCAGCAGTCGCGGCTTGGAAAGACAGGGGGGCCTCGGGGGCTACAATGAGCAGTTCTTC

v_gene: TRBV11-2
abundance: NA
d_gene: TRBD2
j_gene: TRBJ2-1
CDR3aa: CASSSPGGWREQFF
CDR3nt: TGTGCCAGCAGCTCCCCGGGGGGTTGGAGGGAGCAGTTCTTC

v_gene: TRBV4-2
abundance: NA
d_gene: NA
j_gene: TRBJ2-3
CDR3aa: CASSPRRGLMSTDTQYF
CDR3nt: TGTGCCAGCAGCCCGCGTCGGGGCCTTATGAGCACAGATACGCAGTATTTT

v_gene: TRBV18
abundance: NA
d_gene: NA
j_gene: TRBJ2-3
CDR3aa: CASSPPDGDTQYF
CDR3nt: TGTGCCAGCTCACCACCGGACGGAGATACGCAGTATTTT

v_gene: TRBV6-5
abundance: NA
d_gene: NA
j_gene: TRBJ1-5
CDR3aa: CASSQRRDQPQHF
CDR3nt: TGTGCCAGCAGCCAAAGGAGAGATCAGCCCCAGCATTTT

v_gene: TRBV6-1
abundance: NA
d_gene: NA
j_gene: TRBJ2-5
CDR3aa: CASSDGTQETQYF
CDR3nt: TGTGCCAGCAGTGACGGCACCCAAGAGACCCAGTACTTC

v_gene: TRBV7-6
abundance: NA
d_gene: TRBD1
j_gene: TRBJ1-6
CDR3aa: CASSLRGPNSPLHF
CDR3nt: TGTGCCAGCAGCTTAAGGGGGCCCAATTCACCCCTCCACTTT

v_gene: TRBV7-6
abundance: NA
d_gene: NA
j_gene: TRBJ2-1
CDR3aa: CASSLGGDEQFF
CDR3nt: TGTGCTAGCAGCTTAGGGGGTGATGAGCAGTTCTTC

v_gene: TRBV11-1
abundance: few
d_gene: TRBD2
j_gene: TRBJ2-1
CDR3aa: CASSWRTSGLNEQFF
CDR3nt: TGTGCCAGCAGCTGGCGGACTAGCGGCTTGAATGAGCAGTTCTTC

v_gene: TRBV7-9
abundance: NA
d_gene: NA
j_gene: TRBJ1-2
CDR3aa: CASSLGGDDGYTF
CDR3nt: TGTGCCAGCAGCTTGGGAGGGGATGATGGCTACACCTTC

v_gene: TRBV7-2
abundance: NA
d_gene: TRBD2
j_gene: TRBJ2-2
CDR3aa: CASSVLAVNTGELFF
CDR3nt: TGTGCCAGCAGCGTACTAGCGGTGAACACCGGGGAGCTGTTTTTT

v_gene: TRBV30
abundance: NA
d_gene: TRBD1
j_gene: TRBJ1-2
CDR3aa: CAWSYQGGNGYTF
CDR3nt: TGTGCCTGGAGTTACCAGGGGGGAAATGGCTACACCTTC

v_gene: TRBV19
abundance: NA
d_gene: NA
j_gene: TRBJ1-4
CDR3aa: CASSISGPGEKLFF
CDR3nt: TGTGCCAGTAGTATTTCGGGGCCCGGTGAAAAACTGTTTTTT

v_gene: TRBV19
abundance: NA
d_gene: TRBD1
j_gene: TRBJ2-1
CDR3aa: CASSDRGQGFEQFF
CDR3nt: TGTGCCAGTAGCGACAGGGGGCAAGGTTTTGAGCAGTTCTTC

v_gene: TRBV5-1
abundance: NA
d_gene: TRBD1
j_gene: TRBJ1-2
CDR3aa: CASSLGPSGGYGYTF
CDR3nt: TGCGCCAGCAGCTTGGGCCCCTCAGGGGGCTATGGCTACACCTTC

v_gene: TRBV6-5
abundance: NA
d_gene: NA
j_gene: TRBJ1-6
CDR3aa: CASSRRWGVNSPLHF
CDR3nt: TGTGCCAGCAGCCGTAGGTGGGGGGTTAATTCACCCCTCCACTTT

v_gene: TRBV11-2
abundance: NA
d_gene: TRBD1
j_gene: TRBJ2-1
CDR3aa: CASSLAGTGVDEQFF
CDR3nt: TGTGCCAGCAGCTTAGCCGGGACAGGGGTCGATGAGCAGTTCTTC

v_gene: TRBV7-3
abundance: NA
d_gene: NA
j_gene: TRBJ2-1
CDR3aa: CASSSAGGGGDEQFF
CDR3nt: TGTGCCAGCAGCTCCGCCGGGGGCGGTGGCGATGAGCAGTTCTTC

v_gene: TRBV30
abundance: NA
d_gene: TRBD1
j_gene: TRBJ1-1
CDR3aa: CAWRGQINTEAFF
CDR3nt: TGTGCCTGGAGGGGACAGATTAACACTGAAGCTTTCTTT

v_gene: TRBV29-1
abundance: once
d_gene: NA
j_gene: TRBJ2-1
CDR3aa: CSVELAQYNEQFF
CDR3nt: TGCAGCGTTGAATTAGCCCAATACAATGAGCAGTTCTTC